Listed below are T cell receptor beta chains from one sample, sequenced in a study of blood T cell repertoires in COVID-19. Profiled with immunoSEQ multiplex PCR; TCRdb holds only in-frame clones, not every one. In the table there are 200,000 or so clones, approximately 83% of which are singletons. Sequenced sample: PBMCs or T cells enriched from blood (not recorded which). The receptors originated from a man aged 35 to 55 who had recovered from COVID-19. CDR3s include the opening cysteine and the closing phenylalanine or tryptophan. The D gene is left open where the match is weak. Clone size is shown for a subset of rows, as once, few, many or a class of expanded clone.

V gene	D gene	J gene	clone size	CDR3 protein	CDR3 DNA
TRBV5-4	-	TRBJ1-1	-	CASSLVSNTEAFF	TGTGCCAGCAGCTTGGTGTCTAACACTGAAGCTTTCTTT
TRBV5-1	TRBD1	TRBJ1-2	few	CASSLSPMGQGYGYTF	TGCGCCAGCAGTTTAAGCCCCATGGGACAGGGCTATGGCTACACCTTC
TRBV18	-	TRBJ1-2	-	CASSVDNLANYGYTF	TGTGCCAGCTCGGTCGACAACTTAGCTAACTATGGCTACACCTTC
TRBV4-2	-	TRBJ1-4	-	CASSQNLKKNEKLFF	TGTGCCAGCAGCCAGAACTTAAAGAAAAATGAAAAACTGTTTTTT
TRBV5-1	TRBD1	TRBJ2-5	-	CASSPGTGRETQYF	TGCGCCAGCAGCCCCGGGACAGGGAGGGAGACCCAGTACTTC
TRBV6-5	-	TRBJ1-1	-	CASSNLMNQGHAFF	TGTGCCAGCAGTAACTTAATGAATCAGGGGCACGCTTTCTTT
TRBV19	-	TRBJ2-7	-	CASSIPGTTYEQYF	TGTGCCAGTAGTATACCAGGAACGACCTACGAGCAGTACTTC
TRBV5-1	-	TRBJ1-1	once	CASSLAAQGIVEAFF	TGCGCCAGCAGCTTGGCGGCTCAGGGAATAGTAGAAGCTTTCTTT
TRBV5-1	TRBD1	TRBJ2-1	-	CASSRGTGENNEQFF	TGCGCCAGCAGCCGGGGGACAGGGGAAAACAATGAGCAGTTCTTC
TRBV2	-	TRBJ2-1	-	CASSEDRFNEQFF	TGTGCCAGCAGTGAGGACAGATTCAATGAGCAGTTCTTC
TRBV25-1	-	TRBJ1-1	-	CASSGSQGRFMNTEAFF	TGTGCCAGCAGTGGGTCCCAGGGGCGCTTTATGAACACTGAAGCTTTCTTT
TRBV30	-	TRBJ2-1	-	CATTQGRQTYNEQFF	TGTGCCACAACACAGGGGAGGCAGACCTACAATGAGCAGTTCTTC
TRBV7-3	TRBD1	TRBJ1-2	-	CASSADRAGSGYTF	TGTGCCAGCAGCGCGGACAGGGCAGGTTCTGGCTACACCTTC
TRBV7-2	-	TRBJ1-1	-	CASSLATAGWAEAFF	TGTGCCAGCAGCTTAGCCACAGCAGGATGGGCTGAAGCTTTCTTT
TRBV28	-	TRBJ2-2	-	CASSSTLGGGARTGELFF	TGTGCCAGCAGTTCCACCCTCGGAGGGGGGGCGAGGACCGGGGAGCTGTTTTTT
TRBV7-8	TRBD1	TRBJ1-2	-	CASSLYGTGGDGYTF	TGTGCCAGCAGCTTATATGGGACAGGGGGAGACGGCTACACCTTC
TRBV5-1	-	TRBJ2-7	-	CASSLAGRQYEQYF	TGCGCCAGCAGCTTGGCTGGCAGACAATACGAGCAGTACTTC
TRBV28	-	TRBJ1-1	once	CASSVTTGEAFF	TGTGCCAGCAGTGTTACAACAGGAGAAGCTTTCTTT
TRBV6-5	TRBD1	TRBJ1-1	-	CASSSGQGNTEAFF	TGTGCCAGCAGTTCGGGACAGGGGAACACTGAAGCTTTCTTT
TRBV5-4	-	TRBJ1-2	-	CASSLDVTDSYGYTF	TGTGCCAGCAGCTTGGACGTCACGGACAGCTATGGCTACACCTTC
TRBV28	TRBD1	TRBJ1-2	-	CATETGVRGYTF	TGTGCCACCGAAACAGGGGTACGTGGCTACACCTTC
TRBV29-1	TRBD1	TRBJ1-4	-	CSVALGTGRNEKLFF	TGCAGCGTTGCGCTAGGGACAGGGCGTAATGAAAAACTGTTTTTT
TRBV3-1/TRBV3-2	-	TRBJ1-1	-	CASSQAVNTEAFF	TGTGCCAGCAGCCAGGCCGTGAACACTGAAGCTTTCTTT
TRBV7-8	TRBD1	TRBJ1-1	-	CASSALNRGEAFF	TGTGCCAGCAGCGCCCTTAACAGGGGTGAAGCTTTCTTT
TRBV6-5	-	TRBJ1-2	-	CASSYSIGGYGYTF	TGTGCCAGCAGTTACTCGATTGGAGGGTATGGCTACACCTTC
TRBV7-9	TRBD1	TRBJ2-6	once	CASSPQGAGANVLTF	TGTGCCAGCAGCCCGCAGGGGGCAGGGGCCAACGTCCTGACTTTC